This TCR beta chain was documented in a study of blood T cell repertoires in COVID-19. In the study overall: From T cells, B-cell-depleted T cells, or PBMCs came the material, which was cDNA or gDNA.

The germline gives CDR1 SGDLS, CDR2 YYNGEE. Between the trimmed V and J ends, which lost 0 bases and 3 bases, there was a span of 9 bases. The CDR3 has 15 amino acids. Authors' processing steps: Estimates of nucleated cell counts were drawn from the amplification of reference gene primers. Only in-frame clones appear in the TCRdb table, and some are missing; sequencing was by immunoSEQ multiplex PCR. That table furnishes V, J and clone size, whereas the DNA furnished D and trimming. The data contain about 14,000 clones, roughly 85% of them singletons. This chain links TRBV9 with TRBJ1-4, with unresolved D. This receptor was identified in a man aged 35 to 55 with active or convalescent COVID-19. Sequenced material: peripheral blood. The CDR3 DNA reads as TGTGCCAGCAGCGTAGACGGGAGCCCTAATGAAAAACTGTTTTTT. Protein: CASSVDGSPNEKLFF.